This T cell receptor beta chain was sequenced during a study of blood T cell repertoires in COVID-19. This clone appeared many times. CDR1 KGHSH and CDR2 LQKENI come from the germline V gene. J was trimmed by 5 bases and V by 5 bases; bases with no gene match: 2. This CDR3 has 13 amino acids. Original data processing: By means of reference gene primer amplification, nucleated cell counts were estimated. Libraries were prepared by immunoSEQ multiplex PCR; TCRdb keeps only in-frame clonotypes and omits some of them. V, J and clone size are taken as reported in that table, and D and trimming were inferred from the DNA itself. The data contain approximately 150,000 clones, around four fifths of them singletons. Donors of Cohort 3 who recovered were those that had two negative PCRs, clearance, or symptom resolution.

Sample: PBMCs or T cells enriched from blood (not recorded which). The receptor was derived from a woman between 40 and 50 years old who had recovered from COVID-19. The rearrangement uses TRBV18 and TRBJ1-5; TRBD1 agrees at 8 bases. The CDR3 spells CASSSDRDQPQHF. CDR3 DNA: TGTGCCAGCTCATCGGACAGGGATCAGCCCCAGCATTTT.